This entry lists 3 T cell receptor beta chains sequenced from one sample in a study of blood T cell repertoires in COVID-19. TCRdb's table, derived via immunoSEQ multiplex PCR, lists solely in-frame clones and lacks some. The sample holds 310,000 or so clones; about 86% are singletons and the top ten take 2% to 2.5%. The sample comprised peripheral blood. Source of these receptors: a woman under 40 who had recovered from COVID-19.

There are a few counts of this clone. CDR3 sequence (DNA): TGTGCCAGTAGTTCCGGGACTAGTGGGTACGAGCAGTACTTC. This encodes CASSSGTSGYEQYF. The gene calls are TRBV19 and TRBJ2-7; 8 nucleotides agree with TRBD2. This CDR3 region has 14 residues. After removal of 5 bases from V and 4 bases from J, the junction contained 7 bases not matched to a gene. Germline V lookup: CDR1 LNHDA, CDR2 SQIVND (reference sequence).

V is TRBV6-4 and J is TRBJ1-2; the D is unclear. Per germline, CDR1 MRHNA and CDR2 SNTAGT. This CDR3 has 16 amino acids. V was trimmed by 8 bases and J by 3 bases, leaving 22 bases between them. This chain's CDR3 is CASLVVEGGGHYGYTF. The CDR3 DNA reads as TGTGCCAGCTTAGTGGTGGAGGGAGGAGGGCACTATGGCTACACCTTC.

This clone was detected only once. V gene TRBV24-1 combines with J gene TRBJ2-4, with 7 bases fitting TRBD2. The ends lost 8 bases at V and 9 bases at J; junction bases unmatched: 15. This CDR3 is built from 15 residues. Germline CDR1 reads KGHDR; CDR2 reads SFDVKD. CDR3 DNA sequence: TGTGCCACCACCAGGGTAGGCGCGGGAGATGCCATTCAGTACTTC. This sequence encodes CATTRVGAGDAIQYF.